The rows below give T cell receptor beta chains drawn from one sample of a study of early T cells in non-severe SARS-CoV-2 infection. TCRdb reprocessed the 5' RACE reads with MiXCR, giving one entry per CDR3 protein. The repertoire consists of approximately 64,000 distinct CDR3 sequences, with over 20% occurring once and the leading ten covering 16%. The sample consisted of whole blood, taken at baseline. All receptors derive from an adult who was a healthcare worker with PCR-confirmed SARS-CoV-2 infection or an uninfected control (not recorded which). CDR3s include the opening cysteine and the closing phenylalanine or tryptophan. A D gene is named only where the DNA matches it firmly. Only some rows state a clone size, as once, few, many or a class for expanded clones.

j_call: TRBJ1-5
d_call: .
clone_size: .
v_call: TRBV12-3/TRBV12-4
cdr3_aa: CASSPDRRQPQHF
cdr3_nt: TGTGCCAGCAGCCCCGACAGACGGCAGCCCCAGCATTTT

j_call: TRBJ2-3
d_call: .
clone_size: few
v_call: TRBV12-3/TRBV12-4
cdr3_aa: CASSTGTPGVDTQYF
cdr3_nt: TGTGCCAGCAGTACCGGGACTCCGGGGGTAGATACGCAGTATTTT

j_call: TRBJ2-5
d_call: TRBD2
clone_size: .
v_call: TRBV7-2
cdr3_aa: CASSPGLVQETQYF
cdr3_nt: TGTGCCAGCAGCCCCGGACTAGTCCAAGAGACCCAGTACTTC

j_call: TRBJ2-3
d_call: TRBD2
clone_size: few
v_call: TRBV20-1
cdr3_aa: CSAKGLAGADTQYF
cdr3_nt: TGCAGTGCTAAAGGACTAGCGGGGGCAGATACGCAGTATTTT

j_call: TRBJ1-1
d_call: .
clone_size: few
v_call: TRBV11-2
cdr3_aa: CASSAAGATRTEAFF
cdr3_nt: TGTGCCAGCAGCGCCGCGGGAGCCACGAGGACTGAAGCTTTCTTT

j_call: TRBJ2-5
d_call: .
clone_size: .
v_call: TRBV11-2
cdr3_aa: CASSLLDTLQETQYF
cdr3_nt: TGTGCCAGCAGCTTGTTGGACACCCTCCAAGAGACCCAGTACTTC

j_call: TRBJ2-5
d_call: .
clone_size: .
v_call: TRBV7-9
cdr3_aa: CASSLAGQQETQYF
cdr3_nt: TGTGCCAGCAGCTTAGCAGGACAGCAAGAGACCCAGTACTTC

j_call: TRBJ2-7
d_call: TRBD1
clone_size: .
v_call: TRBV5-1
cdr3_aa: CASSLRQGRGEQYF
cdr3_nt: TGCGCCAGCAGCCTCAGACAGGGAAGAGGCGAGCAGTACTTC

j_call: TRBJ1-2
d_call: .
clone_size: .
v_call: TRBV10-1
cdr3_aa: CASSPDRENGYTF
cdr3_nt: TGCGCCAGCAGTCCTGACAGAGAAAATGGCTACACCTTC

j_call: TRBJ1-2
d_call: .
clone_size: few
v_call: TRBV5-1
cdr3_aa: CASSMDPNYGYTF
cdr3_nt: TGCGCCAGCAGCATGGACCCTAACTATGGCTACACCTTC

j_call: TRBJ1-1
d_call: .
clone_size: few
v_call: TRBV6-4
cdr3_aa: CASSEWDTEAFF
cdr3_nt: TGTGCCAGCAGTGAGTGGGACACTGAAGCTTTCTTT

j_call: TRBJ1-6
d_call: .
clone_size: .
v_call: TRBV27
cdr3_aa: CASSFSGWNSPLHF
cdr3_nt: TGTGCCAGCAGTTTCTCAGGGTGGAATTCACCCCTCCACTTT

j_call: TRBJ1-6
d_call: .
clone_size: few
v_call: TRBV12-3/TRBV12-4
cdr3_aa: CASSSSTEPYNSPLHF
cdr3_nt: TGTGCCAGCAGTTCCTCGACGGAACCTTATAATTCACCCCTCCACTTT

j_call: TRBJ2-1
d_call: TRBD2
clone_size: few
v_call: TRBV20-1
cdr3_aa: CSARDSGGLNEQFF
cdr3_nt: TGCAGTGCTAGGGATAGCGGGGGACTCAATGAGCAGTTCTTC

j_call: TRBJ1-1
d_call: TRBD1
clone_size: few
v_call: TRBV6-6
cdr3_aa: CASSSLQGARGTEAFF
cdr3_nt: TGTGCCAGCAGTTCTCTACAGGGGGCGCGGGGCACTGAAGCTTTCTTT

j_call: TRBJ2-3
d_call: .
clone_size: .
v_call: TRBV7-9
cdr3_aa: CASSSLPPDTQYF
cdr3_nt: TGTGCCAGCAGCTCACTCCCCCCAGATACGCAGTATTTT

j_call: TRBJ1-3
d_call: .
clone_size: few
v_call: TRBV7-9
cdr3_aa: CASSRYRSRGSGNTIYF
cdr3_nt: TGTGCCAGCAGCCGATATAGGTCCAGGGGATCTGGAAACACCATATATTTT

j_call: TRBJ2-7
d_call: TRBD1
clone_size: .
v_call: TRBV5-1
cdr3_aa: CASSLGQGGYEQYF
cdr3_nt: TGCGCCAGCAGCCTGGGACAGGGAGGCTACGAGCAGTACTTC

j_call: TRBJ2-2
d_call: .
clone_size: many
v_call: TRBV30
cdr3_aa: CAWNPTGELFF
cdr3_nt: TGTGCCTGGAACCCCACCGGGGAGCTGTTTTTT

j_call: TRBJ2-1
d_call: .
clone_size: few
v_call: TRBV15
cdr3_aa: CATSSAGGPYEQFF
cdr3_nt: TGTGCCACCAGCAGTGCCGGAGGCCCGTATGAGCAGTTCTTC

j_call: TRBJ1-5
d_call: TRBD1
clone_size: .
v_call: TRBV12-3/TRBV12-4
cdr3_aa: CASRGQVVEPQHF
cdr3_nt: TGTGCCAGCAGGGGACAGGTTGTCGAGCCCCAGCATTTT

j_call: TRBJ2-5
d_call: .
clone_size: .
v_call: TRBV3-1
cdr3_aa: CASSQDKGGTQETQYF
cdr3_nt: TGTGCCAGCAGCCAAGATAAAGGAGGGACCCAAGAGACCCAGTACTTC

j_call: TRBJ1-2
d_call: .
clone_size: .
v_call: TRBV4-1
cdr3_aa: CASCPSVTGNYGYTF
cdr3_nt: TGCGCCAGCTGCCCTTCCGTGACGGGTAACTATGGCTACACCTTC

j_call: TRBJ2-1
d_call: .
clone_size: .
v_call: TRBV12-3/TRBV12-4
cdr3_aa: CASSLSQGPYNEQFF
cdr3_nt: TGTGCCAGCAGTTTGAGTCAGGGTCCCTACAATGAGCAGTTCTTC

j_call: TRBJ2-3
d_call: .
clone_size: .
v_call: TRBV4-1
cdr3_aa: CASSRTVFTDTQYF
cdr3_nt: TGCGCCAGCAGCCGTACTGTTTTCACAGATACGCAGTATTTT

j_call: TRBJ1-3
d_call: .
clone_size: few
v_call: TRBV12-3/TRBV12-4
cdr3_aa: CASSSTGGNTIYF
cdr3_nt: TGTGCCAGCAGTTCTACGGGCGGAAACACCATATATTTT

j_call: TRBJ2-7
d_call: .
clone_size: few
v_call: TRBV7-6
cdr3_aa: CASSLKQGNSYEQYF
cdr3_nt: TGTGCCAGCAGCTTAAAACAGGGAAATTCCTACGAGCAGTACTTC

j_call: TRBJ2-1
d_call: .
clone_size: .
v_call: TRBV18
cdr3_aa: CASSPPIGGNSYNEQFF
cdr3_nt: TGTGCCAGCTCACCCCCAATTGGGGGAAACTCCTACAATGAGCAGTTCTTC

j_call: TRBJ1-3
d_call: .
clone_size: .
v_call: TRBV10-3
cdr3_aa: CAIRASESSGNTIYF
cdr3_nt: TGTGCCATCAGGGCGTCGGAGAGCTCTGGAAACACCATATATTTT

j_call: TRBJ2-3
d_call: .
clone_size: .
v_call: TRBV20-1
cdr3_aa: CSVPLGTDTQYF
cdr3_nt: TGCAGTGTCCCCCTTGGCACAGATACGCAGTATTTT

j_call: TRBJ2-3
d_call: .
clone_size: .
v_call: TRBV7-9
cdr3_aa: CASSPRGLTDTQYF
cdr3_nt: TGTGCCAGCAGCCCTAGAGGACTCACAGATACGCAGTATTTT

j_call: TRBJ1-2
d_call: .
clone_size: .
v_call: TRBV3-1
cdr3_aa: CASSQTVPALDGYTF
cdr3_nt: TGTGCCAGCAGCCAGACAGTCCCAGCCCTTGACGGCTACACCTTC

j_call: TRBJ1-2
d_call: .
clone_size: few
v_call: TRBV3-1
cdr3_aa: CASSQDLASFGYTF
cdr3_nt: TGCGCCAGCAGCCAAGATCTGGCCAGTTTCGGCTACACCTTC

j_call: TRBJ2-2
d_call: .
clone_size: few
v_call: TRBV30
cdr3_aa: CAWSGLSGNTGELFF
cdr3_nt: TGTGCCTGGAGTGGATTAAGCGGGAACACCGGGGAGCTGTTTTTT

j_call: TRBJ2-3
d_call: TRBD2
clone_size: few
v_call: TRBV7-6
cdr3_aa: CASSSLAGGTQYF
cdr3_nt: TGTGCCAGCAGCTCCCTAGCGGGGGGCACGCAGTATTTT

j_call: TRBJ2-7
d_call: TRBD1
clone_size: .
v_call: TRBV13
cdr3_aa: CASSLGGDRAEQYF
cdr3_nt: TGTGCCAGCAGCTTAGGCGGGGACAGGGCCGAGCAGTACTTC

j_call: TRBJ2-1
d_call: .
clone_size: few
v_call: TRBV9
cdr3_aa: CASSVGGAGFGEQFF
cdr3_nt: TGTGCCAGCAGCGTAGGAGGGGCGGGGTTTGGTGAGCAGTTCTTC

j_call: TRBJ2-5
d_call: .
clone_size: many
v_call: TRBV12-3/TRBV12-4
cdr3_aa: CASSFGETQYF
cdr3_nt: TGTGCCAGCAGCTTCGGAGAGACCCAGTACTTC

j_call: TRBJ2-7
d_call: .
clone_size: .
v_call: TRBV13
cdr3_aa: CASSLRGGLSSYEQYF
cdr3_nt: TGTGCCAGCAGCTTACGCGGCGGCCTGAGCTCCTACGAGCAGTACTTC

j_call: TRBJ1-2
d_call: .
clone_size: .
v_call: TRBV3-1
cdr3_aa: CASSQGTGPIGYTF
cdr3_nt: TGTGCCAGCAGCCAAGGAACTGGTCCTATTGGCTACACCTTC

j_call: TRBJ2-5
d_call: TRBD1
clone_size: few
v_call: TRBV6-6
cdr3_aa: CASRTGGETQYF
cdr3_nt: TGTGCCAGCAGGACAGGGGGAGAGACCCAGTACTTC

j_call: TRBJ2-5
d_call: .
clone_size: .
v_call: TRBV3-1
cdr3_aa: CASSLGLQGGQETQYF
cdr3_nt: TGTGCCAGCAGCCTAGGATTGCAGGGAGGTCAAGAGACCCAGTACTTC

j_call: TRBJ1-2
d_call: TRBD1
clone_size: few
v_call: TRBV12-3/TRBV12-4
cdr3_aa: CASSPGQGRYGYTF
cdr3_nt: TGTGCCAGCAGTCCCGGACAGGGGAGATATGGCTACACCTTC

j_call: TRBJ1-2
d_call: .
clone_size: .
v_call: TRBV18
cdr3_aa: CASSPDSGVNYGYTF
cdr3_nt: TGTGCCAGCTCTCCGGACAGCGGAGTAAACTATGGCTACACCTTC

j_call: TRBJ2-3
d_call: TRBD2
clone_size: .
v_call: TRBV20-1
cdr3_aa: CSARTAGRVDTQYF
cdr3_nt: TGCAGTGCTAGGACAGCCGGGAGGGTAGATACGCAGTATTTT

j_call: TRBJ1-2
d_call: .
clone_size: .
v_call: TRBV4-1
cdr3_aa: CASSNTDSFNYGYTF
cdr3_nt: TGCGCCAGCAGCAACACTGACAGCTTTAACTATGGCTACACCTTC

j_call: TRBJ2-2
d_call: .
clone_size: .
v_call: TRBV12-3/TRBV12-4
cdr3_aa: CASSLRFGGWLFF
cdr3_nt: TGTGCCAGCAGTTTACGGTTTGGGGGATGGCTGTTTTTT

j_call: TRBJ2-3
d_call: .
clone_size: .
v_call: TRBV19
cdr3_aa: CASSSGTTSTDTQYF
cdr3_nt: TGTGCCAGTAGCTCCGGGACAACTAGCACAGATACGCAGTATTTT

j_call: TRBJ1-1
d_call: .
clone_size: .
v_call: TRBV29-1
cdr3_aa: CSVHPEGRGTEAFF
cdr3_nt: TGCAGCGTTCACCCCGAGGGGAGGGGCACTGAAGCTTTCTTT

j_call: TRBJ2-3
d_call: TRBD1
clone_size: .
v_call: TRBV12-3/TRBV12-4
cdr3_aa: CASSQTGGGDTQYF
cdr3_nt: TGTGCCAGCAGTCAAACAGGGGGCGGAGATACGCAGTATTTT